The clone carrying this T cell receptor beta chain was detected a few times. Antigen: not known. These data belong to a study of T cell repertoires in cytomegalovirus infection. Study-level points and caveats: Cumulated frequencies of public TCR beta families served to identify carriers of CMV plus the relevant HLA.

One entry per CDR3 protein, called by TCRdb with MiXCR from the reads. The data hold 100,000 to 150,000 distinct CDR3 sequences, with more than 20% observed a single time. This clonotype was obtained from a human donor in good health (CMV status not recorded). Some clones in this sample may be carry-over from other donors' samples. The sample comprised PBMCs, sequenced either directly or after in vitro stimulation (not recorded which).

As DNA, the CDR3 is TGTGCCAGCAGGGAGACTAGCGGGAGGATAGATACGCAGTATTTT. Its protein product is CASRETSGRIDTQYF. The rearrangement joins TRBV6-1 to TRBJ2-3, with 13 bases matching TRBD2. The CDR3 runs to 15 residues. Germline CDR1 reads MNHNS; CDR2 reads SASEGT. The ends lost 6 bases at V and 5 bases at J; junction bases unmatched: 5.